This T cell receptor beta chain was captured in a study of vaccination effects on CD4 cells after COVID-19 (dated by TCRdb to between 2021 and 2022). Background for the entire study: Post-vaccine samples across the study were collected a median of 72 days after the second dose, with a range of 14 to 241. The study compared SARS-CoV-2 spike-specific CD4+ TCR repertoires before and after mRNA vaccination in COVID-19 convalescent patients and infection-naive vaccine recipients. A total of 9 to 11 COVID-19 convalescent patients and a handful of SARS-CoV-2-naive healthy vaccine recipients were included in the full study. The Oncomine TCR Beta short-read assay on an Illumina iSeq 100 was used to sequence cultures from other donors in the study.

In the ViraFEST assay, PBMC were stimulated with viral peptide pools, and TCR sequencing was then used to find antigen-specific CD4+ T cell clonotypes based on their expansion. After around 10 days of culture, CD4+ T cells were isolated with the EasySep CD4+ T cell isolation kit. Two doses of either the BNT162b2 or the mRNA-1273 mRNA SARS-CoV-2 vaccine were administered to participants. The absence of prior SARS-CoV-2 infection in healthy vaccine recipients was confirmed by negative nucleocapsid antibodies before and after vaccination. Roughly 1.9 million PBMC per well were cultured with around 9.8 ug/ml peptides in IMDM containing roughly 5% human AB serum, approximately 9.9 IU/ml IL-2 and gentamicin. On days 3 and 7, half of the culture medium was replaced with fresh IL-2-containing medium. Each peptide stimulation condition was cultured in triplicate wells unless otherwise noted. PBMC were separated from whole blood using Ficoll-Paque Plus gradient centrifugation and were then either cryopreserved at -140C or used fresh. The overlapping peptide pools covered the spike proteins of SARS-CoV-2 and of the common cold coronaviruses HCoV-NL63, HCoV-OC43 and HCoV-229E. The QIAamp micro DNA kit was used to extract genomic DNA from the cultured CD4+ T cells.

Study-wide conclusions, independent of this receptor: At late post-vaccination timepoints, both infection-induced and vaccine-induced clones showed marked clonal contraction, consistent with waning T cell responses. Limitations of the study were the small number of convalescent patients and the absence of early post-infection timepoints. Among healthy vaccine recipients, nearly all vaccine-induced clones were SARS-CoV-2 mono-reactive, and just 1 of 255 was cross-reactive with common cold coronaviruses.

A word on this clone: The clone's antigen remains unknown. No much larger clonotype is one base removed from it; base qualities were not supplied.

CDR1 and CDR2, looked up from the germline V gene (reference sequence), are SGHNT and YYREEE. For this chain, trimming is 4 bases at the V end and 4 bases at the J end, and the number of junction bases without a gene match is 6. The CDR3, from cysteine to phenylalanine, totals 14 residues. Just CDR3 DNA is preserved here, 42 bases in frame from base 1. The library was prepared using the immunoSEQ multiplex PCR assay. TCR beta CDR3 sequencing was performed on DNA from the cultured, isolated CD4+ T cells. The original methods were these. Non-productive TCR sequences were removed and reads were trimmed to the CDR3 region, keeping CDR3s of at least 7 amino acids. The MANAFEST web app was used to identify antigen-specific clonotypes by comparing expansion in peptide wells with expansion in reference cultures. For clones to be considered positive, expansion at FDR<0.05 versus reference and all other wells, an odds ratio above 5, and a frequency above 0.1% in two replicate wells were required. Clonotypes significantly expanded in SARS-CoV-2 spike wells and in at least one common cold coronavirus spike condition were defined as cross-reactive. Using the stringdist R package, CDR3 similarity was measured by Levenshtein distance, and unrooted trees were constructed with ape in R 3.6.1. Here the immuneACCESS table is served through TCRdb, limited to in-frame sequences with V and J called. Missing clones are a known gap in these copies; in checked studies unresolved V genes cover under half, and the rest lacks a known reason. The DNA gave D and trimming, while V, J and clone size come from that table. The sample table records around 59,000 clones; roughly three quarters of these occur just once. The ten largest clonotypes hold 2% of the sample.

Here the sequenced sample was CD4+ T cells from PBMCs cultured with HCoV-OC43 spike peptides, taken after COVID-19 vaccination. Reading the label with the study, this specimen's cell subset or site is: HCoV-OC43 spike overlapping peptide pool stimulation. This receptor was taken from a human donor who received a COVID-19 vaccine. The chain couples TRBV5-4 to TRBJ1-2, with 8 bases matching TRBD1. The nucleotide sequence is given as TGTGCCAGCAGCCCCCAGGGGGCTTCCTATGGCTACACCTTC. Its translation reads: CASSPQGASYGYTF. With all but the CDR3 taken from the reference TRBV5-4 and TRBJ1-2 genes, the full variable domain is: ETGVTQSPTHLIKTRGQQVTLRCSSQSGHNTVSWYQQALGQGPQFIFQYYREEENGRGNFPPRFSGLQFPNYSSELNVNALELDDSALYLCASSPQGASYGYTFGSGTRLTVV.